The rows below give T cell receptor beta chains drawn from one sample of a study of blood T cells in healthy people across ages. TCRdb itself ran the 5' RACE reads through MiXCR, one entry per CDR3 protein. The sample has about 580,000 distinct CDR3 sequences, more than 45% seen once; the top ten hold around 25%. Sequencing input: blood. The receptors shown here come from an elderly man in good health. Each CDR3 is given with its conserved first and last residue. The D gene is left open where the match is weak. Clone size, where shown, is once, few, many, or a class for clones that have expanded.

CDR3 DNA: TGTGCCAGCAGCGACAGGGGGTGGGGCTACACCTTC; CDR3 protein: CASSDRGWGYTF; V gene: TRBV27; J gene: TRBJ1-2; clone size: NA; D gene: TRBD1
CDR3 DNA: TGTGCCAGCAGTCCCGGACAGAGTAATTCACCCCTCCACTTT; CDR3 protein: CASSPGQSNSPLHF; V gene: TRBV6-6; J gene: TRBJ1-6; clone size: many; D gene: NA
CDR3 DNA: TGCAGCGTTGAGGACAACGGATATGGCTACACCTTC; CDR3 protein: CSVEDNGYGYTF; V gene: TRBV29-1; J gene: TRBJ1-2; clone size: NA; D gene: NA
CDR3 DNA: TGTGCCTGCAGTTACGTGGCGGGAGGATCCTACGAGCAGTACTTC; CDR3 protein: CACSYVAGGSYEQYF; V gene: TRBV6-2/TRBV6-3; J gene: TRBJ2-7; clone size: NA; D gene: TRBD2
CDR3 DNA: TGTGCCAGCAGCTTGGGCGGGAGAAGGGACAATGAGCAGTTCTTC; CDR3 protein: CASSLGGRRDNEQFF; V gene: TRBV11-1; J gene: TRBJ2-1; clone size: few; D gene: TRBD2
CDR3 DNA: TGTGCCAGCAGTTCCAGGGGCAGGGGGCAGGGCTACACCTTC; CDR3 protein: CASSSRGRGQGYTF; V gene: TRBV12-3/TRBV12-4; J gene: TRBJ1-2; clone size: few; D gene: TRBD1
CDR3 DNA: TGTGCCAGCAGCAAGACGGGACTAGCGGCTTCCGAGCAGTACTTC; CDR3 protein: CASSKTGLAASEQYF; V gene: TRBV7-9; J gene: TRBJ2-7; clone size: NA; D gene: TRBD2
CDR3 DNA: TGTGCCAGCAGTTTACTGGCGGTTCCCTCCTACGAGCAGTACTTC; CDR3 protein: CASSLLAVPSYEQYF; V gene: TRBV12-3/TRBV12-4; J gene: TRBJ2-7; clone size: many; D gene: NA
CDR3 DNA: TGTGCCAGCAGCCTATCGGGACAGCGACAAGAGGCCCAGTACTTC; CDR3 protein: CASSLSGQRQEAQYF; V gene: TRBV7-2; J gene: TRBJ2-5; clone size: NA; D gene: TRBD1
CDR3 DNA: TGTGCCAGCAGCTTAGGCATTAGCGGGAGGCTCCAAGGCGAGCAGTACTTC; CDR3 protein: CASSLGISGRLQGEQYF; V gene: TRBV7-2; J gene: TRBJ2-7; clone size: few; D gene: TRBD2
CDR3 DNA: TGTGCCAGCAGCTTAGCGTCGGTTCTCGTCACTAGCACAGATACGCAGTATTTT; CDR3 protein: CASSLASVLVTSTDTQYF; V gene: TRBV7-2; J gene: TRBJ2-3; clone size: NA; D gene: NA
CDR3 DNA: TGTGCCAGCAGCGCACTTGGGACTAGCGGGAGGGACTACAATGAGCAGTACTTC; CDR3 protein: CASSALGTSGRDYNEQYF; V gene: TRBV9; J gene: TRBJ2-7; clone size: NA; D gene: TRBD2
CDR3 DNA: TGTGCCAGCAGCTCCCAGGGGGGCCCTGGCAATGAGCAGTTCTTC; CDR3 protein: CASSSQGGPGNEQFF; V gene: TRBV7-9; J gene: TRBJ2-1; clone size: NA; D gene: NA
CDR3 DNA: TGCAGCGTTGAGACCGTCTTGGCTGGGCCCCAGTACTTC; CDR3 protein: CSVETVLAGPQYF; V gene: TRBV29-1; J gene: TRBJ2-5; clone size: many; D gene: NA
CDR3 DNA: TGTGCCAGCTCAGGGGATCTAGGTGGACCCAGTGAGCAGTTCTTC; CDR3 protein: CASSGDLGGPSEQFF; V gene: TRBV6-1; J gene: TRBJ2-1; clone size: NA; D gene: NA
CDR3 DNA: TGTGCCACCAGTCGGGGTAGCTCCTACAATGAGCAGTTCTTC; CDR3 protein: CATSRGSSYNEQFF; V gene: TRBV24-1; J gene: TRBJ2-1; clone size: few; D gene: NA
CDR3 DNA: TGTGCCAGCAGCTTGATGCCGGGATCAACTAATGAAAAACTGTTTTTT; CDR3 protein: CASSLMPGSTNEKLFF; V gene: TRBV5-6; J gene: TRBJ1-4; clone size: NA; D gene: NA
CDR3 DNA: TGCAGCGTTGAGTTGGCAAATCTTTCCTACGAGCAGTACTTC; CDR3 protein: CSVELANLSYEQYF; V gene: TRBV29-1; J gene: TRBJ2-7; clone size: NA; D gene: NA
CDR3 DNA: TGTGCCAGCAGTTCACAGGGCCTCTCGCAGTATTTT; CDR3 protein: CASSSQGLSQYF; V gene: TRBV6-5; J gene: TRBJ2-3; clone size: many; D gene: NA
CDR3 DNA: TGTGCCAGCAGCCCCGGGACAGGGTGGGACGAAAAACTGTTTTTT; CDR3 protein: CASSPGTGWDEKLFF; V gene: TRBV7-2; J gene: TRBJ1-4; clone size: NA; D gene: TRBD1
CDR3 DNA: TGCAGCTTCGCCCGGACAGGGGGTGAGCAGTACTTC; CDR3 protein: CSFARTGGEQYF; V gene: TRBV29-1; J gene: TRBJ2-5; clone size: NA; D gene: TRBD1
CDR3 DNA: TGTGCCAGCAGTTACACCATAGCGGGGGCCGGTAATGAGCAGTTCTTC; CDR3 protein: CASSYTIAGAGNEQFF; V gene: TRBV6-5; J gene: TRBJ2-1; clone size: NA; D gene: TRBD2
CDR3 DNA: TGCAGCGCCGGGGAAACCGGGGAGCTGTTTTTT; CDR3 protein: CSAGETGELFF; V gene: TRBV29-1; J gene: TRBJ2-2; clone size: few; D gene: NA
CDR3 DNA: TGTGCCAGCAGCTTGGGGACAGGGTCCGGGCAGTTCTTC; CDR3 protein: CASSLGTGSGQFF; V gene: TRBV5-6; J gene: TRBJ2-1; clone size: NA; D gene: TRBD1
CDR3 DNA: TGTGCCAGCAGCTTAAATAGCAGGGGAACGGCGGAGACCCAGTACTTC; CDR3 protein: CASSLNSRGTAETQYF; V gene: TRBV7-9; J gene: TRBJ2-5; clone size: few; D gene: NA
CDR3 DNA: TGTGCCAACAGTTTACCAGGCAGCAACTATGGCTACACCTTC; CDR3 protein: CANSLPGSNYGYTF; V gene: TRBV12-3/TRBV12-4; J gene: TRBJ1-2; clone size: NA; D gene: NA
CDR3 DNA: TGTGCTAGTGAAAAAGGGACAGGGTTTGGGGACGAGCAGTACTTC; CDR3 protein: CASEKGTGFGDEQYF; V gene: TRBV12-5; J gene: TRBJ2-7; clone size: NA; D gene: TRBD1
CDR3 DNA: TGCAGCGTCCCCTGGGGACCTCAGGGCCCCAGCTCCTACAATGAGCAGTTCTTC; CDR3 protein: CSVPWGPQGPSSYNEQFF; V gene: TRBV29-1; J gene: TRBJ2-1; clone size: NA; D gene: NA
CDR3 DNA: TGTGCTAGCAGCTGGGCAGGGCAAGAGACCCAGTACTTC; CDR3 protein: CASSWAGQETQYF; V gene: TRBV7-7; J gene: TRBJ2-5; clone size: few; D gene: NA
CDR3 DNA: TGTGCCAGCAGCCCAACAGGGTTCTACGGGCAGTACTTC; CDR3 protein: CASSPTGFYGQYF; V gene: TRBV7-9; J gene: TRBJ2-7; clone size: NA; D gene: NA
CDR3 DNA: TGCGCCAGCAGCCCTGGGGGGACCCTCTCTGGAAACACCATATATTTT; CDR3 protein: CASSPGGTLSGNTIYF; V gene: TRBV5-1; J gene: TRBJ1-3; clone size: NA; D gene: NA